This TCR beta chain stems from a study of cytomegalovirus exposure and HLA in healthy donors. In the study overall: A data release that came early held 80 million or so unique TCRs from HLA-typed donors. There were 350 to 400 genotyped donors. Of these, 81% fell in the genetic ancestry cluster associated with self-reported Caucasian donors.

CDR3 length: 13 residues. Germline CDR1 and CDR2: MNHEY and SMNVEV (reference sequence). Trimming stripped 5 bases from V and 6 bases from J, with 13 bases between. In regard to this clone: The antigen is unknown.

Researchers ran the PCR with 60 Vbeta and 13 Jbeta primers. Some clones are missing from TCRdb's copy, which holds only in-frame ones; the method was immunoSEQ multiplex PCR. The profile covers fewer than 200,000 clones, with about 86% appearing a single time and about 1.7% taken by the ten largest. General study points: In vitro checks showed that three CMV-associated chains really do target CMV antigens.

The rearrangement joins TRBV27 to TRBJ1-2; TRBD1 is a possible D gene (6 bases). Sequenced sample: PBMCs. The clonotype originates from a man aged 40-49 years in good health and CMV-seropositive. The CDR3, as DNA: TGTGCCAGCAGTGGAACAGGGTCCAATGGCTACACCTTC. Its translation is CASSGTGSNGYTF.